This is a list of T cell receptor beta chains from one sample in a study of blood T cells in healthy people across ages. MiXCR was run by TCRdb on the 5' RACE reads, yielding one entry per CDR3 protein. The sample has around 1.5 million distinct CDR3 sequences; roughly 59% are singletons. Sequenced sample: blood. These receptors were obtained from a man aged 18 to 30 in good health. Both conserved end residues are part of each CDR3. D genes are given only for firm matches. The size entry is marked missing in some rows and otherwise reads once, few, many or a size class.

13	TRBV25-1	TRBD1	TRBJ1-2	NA	CASGGTGQGGYTF	TGTGCCAGCGGGGGAACTGGACAGGGTGGCTACACCTTC
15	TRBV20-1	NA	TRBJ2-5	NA	CSARDSSDVMGEQYF	TGCAGTGCTAGAGATTCCTCGGATGTAATGGGTGAGCAGTACTTC
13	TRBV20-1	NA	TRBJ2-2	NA	CSAADGATGELFF	TGCAGTGCCGCGGACGGAGCCACCGGGGAGCTGTTTTTT
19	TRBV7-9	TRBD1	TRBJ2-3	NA	CASSSSGTAPPGTTDTQYF	TGTGCCAGCAGCTCTTCCGGGACAGCGCCCCCGGGAACCACAGATACGCAGTATTTT
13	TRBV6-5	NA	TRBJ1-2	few	CASSYSGTYGYTF	TGTGCCAGCAGTTACTCCGGGACCTATGGCTACACCTTC
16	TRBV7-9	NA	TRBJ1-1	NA	CASRWGRGGVNTEAFF	TGTGCCAGCAGGTGGGGCAGGGGAGGGGTGAACACTGAAGCTTTCTTT
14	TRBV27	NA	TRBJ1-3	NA	CASRGSFPGNTIYF	TGTGCCAGCAGGGGGTCCTTTCCTGGAAACACCATATATTTT
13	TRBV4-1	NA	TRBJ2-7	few	CASSPESAYEQYF	TGCGCCAGCAGCCCAGAGTCGGCCTACGAGCAGTACTTC
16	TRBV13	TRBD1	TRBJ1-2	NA	CASSLGQGNYFYGYTF	TGTGCCAGCAGCTTGGGACAGGGAAACTATTTTTATGGCTACACCTTC
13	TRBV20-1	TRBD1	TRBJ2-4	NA	CSARGQGADIQYF	TGCAGTGCTAGAGGACAGGGGGCGGACATTCAGTACTTC
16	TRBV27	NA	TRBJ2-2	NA	CASSLYFRAGTGELFF	TGTGCCAGCAGTTTATACTTCAGGGCGGGCACCGGGGAGCTGTTTTTT
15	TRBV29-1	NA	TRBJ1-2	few	CSVLEGSGANYGYTF	TGCAGCGTTCTTGAGGGATCCGGAGCTAACTATGGCTACACCTTC
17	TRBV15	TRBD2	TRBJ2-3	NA	CATSRDGFAGVTDTQYF	TGTGCCACCAGCAGAGACGGTTTTGCGGGAGTAACAGATACGCAGTATTTT
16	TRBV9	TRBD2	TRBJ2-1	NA	CASSTIAGLANNEQFF	TGTGCCAGCAGCACGATTGCCGGACTAGCAAACAATGAGCAGTTCTTC
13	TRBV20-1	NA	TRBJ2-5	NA	CSARLVSVETQYF	TGCAGTGCTAGACTGGTTAGCGTGGAGACCCAGTACTTC
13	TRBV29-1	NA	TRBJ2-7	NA	CGGTHTDSYEQYF	TGCGGAGGAACACACACCGATTCCTACGAGCAGTACTTC
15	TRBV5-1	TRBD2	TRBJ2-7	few	CASSSPTSPDNEQYF	TGCGCCAGCAGCTCCCCGACTAGCCCAGACAATGAGCAGTACTTC
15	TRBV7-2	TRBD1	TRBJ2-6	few	CASSRTGVGANVLTF	TGTGCCAGCAGCCGCACAGGGGTTGGGGCCAACGTCCTGACTTTC
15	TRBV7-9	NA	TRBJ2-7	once	CASSLVLTGKYEQYF	TGTGCCAGCAGCTTAGTTCTGACAGGAAAATACGAGCAGTACTTC
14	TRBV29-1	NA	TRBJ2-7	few	CSVADMISSDEQYF	TGCAGCGTTGCCGACATGATTTCGAGCGACGAGCAGTACTTC
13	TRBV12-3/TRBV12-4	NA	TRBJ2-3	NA	CASKTGSTDTQYF	TGTGCCAGCAAAACGGGATCCACAGATACGCAGTATTTT
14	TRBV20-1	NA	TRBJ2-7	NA	CSAQGLTTIYEQYF	TGCAGTGCCCAGGGACTCACGACAATCTACGAGCAGTACTTC
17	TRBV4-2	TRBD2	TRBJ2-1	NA	CASSQEASGSSYNEQFF	TGTGCCAGCAGCCAAGAGGCTAGCGGGAGCTCCTACAATGAGCAGTTCTTC
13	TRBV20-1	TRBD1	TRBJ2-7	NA	CSATRDRVYEQYF	TGCAGTGCTACCCGGGACAGGGTATACGAGCAGTACTTC
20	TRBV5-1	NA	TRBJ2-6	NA	CASSLESPGQISSGANVLTF	TGCGCCAGCAGCTTGGAATCCCCGGGACAAATTTCCTCTGGGGCCAACGTCCTGACTTTC
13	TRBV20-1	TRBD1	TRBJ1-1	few	CSAKGTGDTEAFF	TGCAGTGCTAAAGGGACAGGAGACACTGAAGCTTTCTTT
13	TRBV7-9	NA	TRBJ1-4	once	CASSLEGRGKLFF	TGTGCCAGCAGCTTAGAGGGTCGGGGAAAACTGTTTTTT
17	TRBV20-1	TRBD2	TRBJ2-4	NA	CSANPTGGELAKNIQYF	TGCAGTGCCAACCCCACGGGAGGAGAACTAGCCAAAAACATTCAGTACTTC
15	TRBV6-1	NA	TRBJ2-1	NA	CASTQGGQPYNEQFF	TGTGCCAGCACCCAGGGGGGGCAGCCCTACAATGAGCAGTTCTTC
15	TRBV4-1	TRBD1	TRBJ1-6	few	CASSQGTGGELPLHF	TGCGCCAGCAGCCAGGGGACAGGGGGCGAATTACCCCTCCACTTT
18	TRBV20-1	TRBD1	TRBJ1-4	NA	CSARDSRGTDFFNEKLFF	TGCAGTGCTAGAGATAGCAGAGGGACAGACTTCTTTAATGAAAAACTGTTTTTT
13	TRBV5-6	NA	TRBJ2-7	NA	CASSSGTQYEQYF	TGTGCCAGCAGCTCCGGGACACAATACGAGCAGTACTTC
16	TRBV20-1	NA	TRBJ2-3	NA	CSAREPRPGGADTQYF	TGCAGTGCTAGAGAGCCCCGGCCGGGTGGCGCAGATACGCAGTATTTT
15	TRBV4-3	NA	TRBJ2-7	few	CASSQTRGKYYEQYF	TGCGCCAGCAGCCAAACGCGGGGCAAATACTACGAGCAGTACTTC
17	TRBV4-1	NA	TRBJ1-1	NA	CASSPIDQAPRNTEAFF	TGCGCCAGCAGCCCCATCGACCAGGCTCCCCGGAACACTGAAGCTTTCTTT
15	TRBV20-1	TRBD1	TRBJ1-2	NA	CSARDLGQGTYGYTF	TGCAGTGCTAGAGACCTCGGACAGGGGACCTATGGCTACACCTTC
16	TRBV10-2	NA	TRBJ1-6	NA	CASTPLGSSYNSPLHF	TGCGCCAGCACCCCCCTAGGGAGCTCCTATAATTCACCCCTCCACTTT
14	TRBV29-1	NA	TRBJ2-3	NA	CSVDTGYSTDTQYF	TGCAGCGTAGACACGGGGTACAGCACAGATACGCAGTATTTT
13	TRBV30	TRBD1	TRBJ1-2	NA	CAWETGGFYGYTF	TGTGCCTGGGAGACAGGGGGCTTCTATGGCTACACCTTC
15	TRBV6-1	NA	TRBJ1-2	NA	CASSSNRNGIYGYTF	TGTGCCAGCAGTAGTAACAGGAACGGGATTTATGGCTACACCTTC
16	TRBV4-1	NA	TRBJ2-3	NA	CASSQGTGTSTDTQYF	TGCGCCAGCAGCCAAGGGACCGGGACTAGCACAGATACGCAGTATTTT
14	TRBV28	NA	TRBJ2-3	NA	CASLGVLVKDTQYF	TGTGCCAGCTTGGGGGTACTCGTTAAAGATACGCAGTATTTT
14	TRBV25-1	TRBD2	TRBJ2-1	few	CASSERGGYNEQFF	TGCGCCAGCAGTGAGCGGGGGGGTTACAATGAGCAGTTCTTC
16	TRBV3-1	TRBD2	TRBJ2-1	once	CASSRAAGPSGGEQFF	TGTGCCAGCAGCCGAGCTGCTGGTCCTAGCGGAGGTGAGCAGTTCTTC
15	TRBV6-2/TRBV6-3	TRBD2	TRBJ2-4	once	CASNQPAGGRNIQYF	TGTGCCAGCAACCAACCAGCGGGGGGGAGGAACATTCAGTACTTC